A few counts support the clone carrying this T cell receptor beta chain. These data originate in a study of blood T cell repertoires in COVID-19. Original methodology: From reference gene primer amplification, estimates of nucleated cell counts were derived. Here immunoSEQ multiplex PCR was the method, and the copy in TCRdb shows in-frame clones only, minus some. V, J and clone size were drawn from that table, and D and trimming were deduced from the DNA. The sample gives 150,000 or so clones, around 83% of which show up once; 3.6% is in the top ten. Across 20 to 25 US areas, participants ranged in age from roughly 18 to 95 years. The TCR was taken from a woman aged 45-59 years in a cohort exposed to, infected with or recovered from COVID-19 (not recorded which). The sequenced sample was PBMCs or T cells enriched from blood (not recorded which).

The CDR3 DNA reads as TGTGCCAGCAGCTTGGGCCCTCAGGGGGGCTGGAGCTATGGCTACACCTTC. This sequence encodes CASSLGPQGGWSYGYTF. The chain is built from TRBV5-6 and TRBJ1-2, with 7 bases matching TRBD1. There are 17 residues in the CDR3. Unmatched junction bases numbered 12, after V lost 0 bases and J lost 4 bases. Germline CDR1 and CDR2: SGHDT and YYEEEE.